This T cell receptor (beta chain) was captured in a study of T cell responses to AZD1222 COVID-19 vaccine. Study-level findings and limits: Repertoires were collected only later (after the peak T cell response had occurred). CD4 TCRs linked to vaccination spanned spike, dominating at 160-218 and 743-854.

About this clone: Its antigen is unknown.

Measured with immunoSEQ multiplex PCR; TCRdb has only the in-frame clones, and not every one. The profile covers about 170,000 clones, with 80% to 90% appearing a single time and 6% to 8% taken by the ten largest. V lost 4 bases to trimming and J lost 7 bases; unmatched junction nucleotides: 7. Germline V CDR1 and CDR2: SGHRS, YFSETQ. CDR3 length equals 14 residues. Sample: peripheral blood, taken on day 0 of AZD1222 vaccination. The clonotype was recovered from an adult in good health. The chain has TRBV5-1 and TRBJ2-1; 8 bases map to TRBD2. The CDR3 DNA is TGCGCCAGCAGCCCGGGGGGGGCGGGAAATGAGCAGTTCTTC. It codes for CASSPGGAGNEQFF.